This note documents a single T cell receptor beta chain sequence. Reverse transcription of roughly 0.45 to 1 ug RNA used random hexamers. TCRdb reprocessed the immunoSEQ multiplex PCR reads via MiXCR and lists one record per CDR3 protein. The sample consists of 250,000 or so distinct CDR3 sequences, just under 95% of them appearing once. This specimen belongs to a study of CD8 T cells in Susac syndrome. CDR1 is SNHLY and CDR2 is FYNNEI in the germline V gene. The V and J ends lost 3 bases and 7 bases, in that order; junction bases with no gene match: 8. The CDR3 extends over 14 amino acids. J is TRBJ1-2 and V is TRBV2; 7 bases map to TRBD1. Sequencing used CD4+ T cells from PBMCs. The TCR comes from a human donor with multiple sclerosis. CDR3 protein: CASSEGRGKGGYTF. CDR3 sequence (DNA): TGTGCCAGCAGTGAGGGCAGGGGGAAGGGTGGCTACACCTTC.